Included here is one T cell receptor beta chain sequence, with context. The antigen is undetermined. TCRdb analysed the 5' RACE reads with MiXCR anew, one entry per CDR3 protein. The table has about 360,000 distinct CDR3 sequences, roughly 15% seen once. The data belong to a study of CD8 T cells in ankylosing spondylitis. General study points: The clones that were linked to disease were reported to be significantly enriched in matched synovial fluid samples from ankylosing spondylitis patients.

The sequenced sample consisted of blood, either unsorted or a sorted T cell fraction (not recorded which). The origin of this receptor is a male donor with ankylosing spondylitis or in good health (not recorded which).

This CDR3 is CSASQDRGYNSPLHF. CDR3 nucleotide sequence: TGCAGTGCTTCCCAGGACAGGGGTTATAATTCACCCCTCCACTTT. The chain carries TRBV20-1 and TRBJ1-6, with 9 bases that match TRBD1. Germline CDR1 DFQATT, CDR2 SNEGSKA (reference sequence). V was clipped by 5 bases and J by 4 bases; unmatched bases: 6. The CDR3 sequence is 15 residues long.